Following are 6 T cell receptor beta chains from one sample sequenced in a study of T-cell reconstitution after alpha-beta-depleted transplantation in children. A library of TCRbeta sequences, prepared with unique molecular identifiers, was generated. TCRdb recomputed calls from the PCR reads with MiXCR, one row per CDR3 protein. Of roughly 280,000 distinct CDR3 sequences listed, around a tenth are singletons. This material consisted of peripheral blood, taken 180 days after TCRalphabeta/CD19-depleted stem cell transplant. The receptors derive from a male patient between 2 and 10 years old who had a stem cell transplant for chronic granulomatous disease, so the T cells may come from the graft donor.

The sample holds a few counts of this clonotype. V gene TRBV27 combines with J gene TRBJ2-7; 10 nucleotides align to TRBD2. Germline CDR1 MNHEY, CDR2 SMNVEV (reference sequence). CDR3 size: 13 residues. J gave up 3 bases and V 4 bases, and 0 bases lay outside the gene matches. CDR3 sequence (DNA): TGTGCCAGCAGTTGGACTAGCGGCTACGAGCAGTACTTC. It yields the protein CASSWTSGYEQYF.

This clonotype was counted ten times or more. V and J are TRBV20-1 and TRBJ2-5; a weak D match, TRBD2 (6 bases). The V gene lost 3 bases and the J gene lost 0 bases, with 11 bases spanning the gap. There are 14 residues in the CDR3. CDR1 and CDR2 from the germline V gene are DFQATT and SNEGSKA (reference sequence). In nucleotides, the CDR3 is TGCAGTGCTAGCGTATTAGCGGACCAAGAGACCCAGTACTTC. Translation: CSASVLADQETQYF.

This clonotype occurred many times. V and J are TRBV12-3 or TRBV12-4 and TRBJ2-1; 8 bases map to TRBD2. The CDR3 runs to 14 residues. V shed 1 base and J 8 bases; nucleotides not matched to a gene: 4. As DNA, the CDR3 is TGTGCCAGCAGTTTAGGGCTAGCGGGCGATGAGCAGTTCTTC. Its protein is CASSLGLAGDEQFF.

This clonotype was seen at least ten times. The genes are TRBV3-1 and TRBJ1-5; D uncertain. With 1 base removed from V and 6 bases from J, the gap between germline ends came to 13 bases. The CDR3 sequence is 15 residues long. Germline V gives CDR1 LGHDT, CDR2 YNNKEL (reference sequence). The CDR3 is CASSQGFGDTQPQHF. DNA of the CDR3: TGTGCCAGCAGCCAAGGGTTCGGGGATACTCAGCCCCAGCATTTT.

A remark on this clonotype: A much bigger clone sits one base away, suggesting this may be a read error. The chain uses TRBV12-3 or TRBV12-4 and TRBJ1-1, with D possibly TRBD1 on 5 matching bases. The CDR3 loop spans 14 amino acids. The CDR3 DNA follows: TGTGTCAGCAGTTTGTCGGCAGGGCTCACTGAAGCTTTCTTT. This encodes CVSSLSAGLTEAFF.

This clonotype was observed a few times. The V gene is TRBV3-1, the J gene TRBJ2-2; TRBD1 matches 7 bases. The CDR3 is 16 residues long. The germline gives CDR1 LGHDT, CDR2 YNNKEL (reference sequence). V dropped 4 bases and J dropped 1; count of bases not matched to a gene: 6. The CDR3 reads CASSPSGQVNTGELFF. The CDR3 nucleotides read TGTGCCAGCAGCCCATCCGGACAGGTGAACACCGGGGAGCTGTTTTTT.